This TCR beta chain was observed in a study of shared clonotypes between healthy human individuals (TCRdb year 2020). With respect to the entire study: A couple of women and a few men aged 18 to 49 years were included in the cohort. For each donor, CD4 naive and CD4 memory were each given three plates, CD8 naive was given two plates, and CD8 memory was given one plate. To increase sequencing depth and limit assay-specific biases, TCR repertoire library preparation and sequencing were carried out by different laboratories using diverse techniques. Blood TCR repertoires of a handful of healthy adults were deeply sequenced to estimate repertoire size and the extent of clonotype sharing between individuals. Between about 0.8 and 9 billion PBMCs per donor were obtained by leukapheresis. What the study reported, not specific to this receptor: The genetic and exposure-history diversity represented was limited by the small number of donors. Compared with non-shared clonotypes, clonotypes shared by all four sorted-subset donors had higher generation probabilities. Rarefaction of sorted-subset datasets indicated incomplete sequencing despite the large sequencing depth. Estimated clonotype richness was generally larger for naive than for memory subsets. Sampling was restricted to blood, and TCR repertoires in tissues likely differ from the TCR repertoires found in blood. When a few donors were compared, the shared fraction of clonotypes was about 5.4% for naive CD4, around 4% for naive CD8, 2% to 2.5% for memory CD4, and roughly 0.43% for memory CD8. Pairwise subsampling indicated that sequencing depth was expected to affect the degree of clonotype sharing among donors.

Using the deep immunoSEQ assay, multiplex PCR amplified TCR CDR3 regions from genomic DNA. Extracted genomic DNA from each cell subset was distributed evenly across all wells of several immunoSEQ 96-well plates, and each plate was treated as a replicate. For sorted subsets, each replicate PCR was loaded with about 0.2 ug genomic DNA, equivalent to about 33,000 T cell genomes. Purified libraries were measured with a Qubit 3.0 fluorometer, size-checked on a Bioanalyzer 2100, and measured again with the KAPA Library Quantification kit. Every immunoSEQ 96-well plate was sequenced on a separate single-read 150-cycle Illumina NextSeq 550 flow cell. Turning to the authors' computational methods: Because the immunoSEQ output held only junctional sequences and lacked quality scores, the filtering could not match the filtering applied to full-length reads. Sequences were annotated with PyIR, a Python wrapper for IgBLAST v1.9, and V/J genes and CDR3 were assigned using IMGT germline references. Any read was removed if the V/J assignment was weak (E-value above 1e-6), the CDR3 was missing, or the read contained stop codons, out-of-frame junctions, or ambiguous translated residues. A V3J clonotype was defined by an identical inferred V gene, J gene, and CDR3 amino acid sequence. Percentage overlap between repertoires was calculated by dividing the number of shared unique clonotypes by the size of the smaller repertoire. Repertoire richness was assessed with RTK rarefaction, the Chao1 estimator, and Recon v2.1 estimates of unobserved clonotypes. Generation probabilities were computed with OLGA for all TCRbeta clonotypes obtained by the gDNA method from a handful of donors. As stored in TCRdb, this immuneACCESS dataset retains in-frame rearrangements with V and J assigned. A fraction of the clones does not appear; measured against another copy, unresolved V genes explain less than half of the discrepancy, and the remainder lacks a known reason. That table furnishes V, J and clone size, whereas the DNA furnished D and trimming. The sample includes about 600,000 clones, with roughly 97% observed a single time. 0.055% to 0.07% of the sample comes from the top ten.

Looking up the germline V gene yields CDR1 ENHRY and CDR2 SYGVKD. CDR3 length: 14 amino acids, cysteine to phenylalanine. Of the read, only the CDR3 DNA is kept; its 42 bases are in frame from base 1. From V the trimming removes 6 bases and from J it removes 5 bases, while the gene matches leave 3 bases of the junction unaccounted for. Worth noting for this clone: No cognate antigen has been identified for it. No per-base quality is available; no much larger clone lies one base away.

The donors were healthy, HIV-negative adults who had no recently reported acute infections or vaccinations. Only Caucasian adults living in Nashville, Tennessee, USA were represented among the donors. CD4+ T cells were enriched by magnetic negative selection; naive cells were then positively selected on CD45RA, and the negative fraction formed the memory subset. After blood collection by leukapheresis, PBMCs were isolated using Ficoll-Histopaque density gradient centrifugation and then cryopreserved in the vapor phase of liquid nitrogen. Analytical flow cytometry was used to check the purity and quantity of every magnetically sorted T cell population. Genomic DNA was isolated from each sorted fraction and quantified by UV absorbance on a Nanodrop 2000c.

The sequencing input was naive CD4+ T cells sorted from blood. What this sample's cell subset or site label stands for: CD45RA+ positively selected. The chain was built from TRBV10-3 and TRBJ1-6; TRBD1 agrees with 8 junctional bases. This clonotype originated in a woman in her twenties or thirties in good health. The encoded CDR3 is CAIREQGDNSPLHF. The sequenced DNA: TGTGCCATCAGGGAACAGGGGGATAATTCACCCCTCCACTTT.